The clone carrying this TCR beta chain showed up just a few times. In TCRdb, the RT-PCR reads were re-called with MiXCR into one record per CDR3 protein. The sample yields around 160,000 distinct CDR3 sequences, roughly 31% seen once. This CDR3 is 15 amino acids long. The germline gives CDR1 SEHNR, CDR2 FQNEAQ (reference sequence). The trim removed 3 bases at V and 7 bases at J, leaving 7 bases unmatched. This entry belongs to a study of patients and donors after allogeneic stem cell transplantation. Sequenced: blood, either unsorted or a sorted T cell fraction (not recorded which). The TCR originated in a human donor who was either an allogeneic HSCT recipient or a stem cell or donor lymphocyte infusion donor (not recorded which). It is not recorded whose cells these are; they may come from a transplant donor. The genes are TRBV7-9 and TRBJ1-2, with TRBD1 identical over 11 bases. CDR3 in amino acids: CASSFGGQGAFGYTF. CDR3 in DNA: TGTGCCAGCAGCTTCGGCGGACAGGGGGCGTTTGGCTACACCTTC.